This TCR beta chain was sequenced in a study of T cell repertoires in cytomegalovirus infection. Study-wide background: Indications of both CMV infection and matching HLA type were provided by public TCR beta signatures. Findings and caveats of the study: Individuals carrying CMV plus the relevant HLA were identified by cumulative frequency of public TCR beta families. HLA-C-restricted CMV clonotypes gave the most frequent clonotype in two of eight donors.

TCRdb reanalysed the reads using MiXCR and keeps one entry per CDR3 protein. The sample yields a few hundred thousand distinct CDR3 sequences, over 15% seen once. Trimming shortened V by 3 bases and J by 5 bases, and 11 bases separated the two germline ends. Looked up from germline, CDR1 is SEHNR and CDR2 is FQNEAQ (reference sequence). The CDR3 contains 13 residues. A few counts support this clonotype. What it binds is not known. The V call is TRBV7-9, the J call TRBJ2-7; D perhaps matches TRBD2 (5 bases). Sequencing was done on a sample of CD8+ T cells from PBMCs. The TCR comes from a human donor in good health (CMV status not recorded). Some clones in this sample may be carry-over from other donors' samples. The CDR3 reads CASSFDRGNEQYF. The CDR3, as DNA: TGTGCCAGCAGCTTTGATCGGGGAAACGAGCAGTACTTC.